The 4 T cell receptor beta chains below were found in one sample sequenced in a study of spatial heterogeneity in lung cancer. Each CDR3 protein is one row after TCRdb ran MiXCR on the 5' RACE reads. The top ten clones hold about 7% of a sample with roughly 100,000 distinct CDR3 sequences, roughly 10% of them seen once. Time point noted: sample taken at primary tumor resection. Without sorting, whole RNA was sequenced from tumor, nontumor lung or frozen PBMC. This specimen was PBMCs, taken at surgery. The receptor source for this set is a male donor with early-stage non-small cell lung cancer.

This clonotype turned up a few times. This chain links TRBV6-5 with TRBJ2-7; D uncertain. With 6 bases removed from V and 5 bases from J, the gap between germline ends came to 8 bases. Per germline, CDR1 MNHEY and CDR2 SVGAGI. The length of the CDR3 is 11 residues. CDR3 region: CASSHVHEQYF. The CDR3 DNA follows: TGTGCCAGCAGCCACGTCCACGAGCAGTACTTC.

This clonotype was observed many times. The chain is built from TRBV4-3 and TRBJ2-1; weak D call: TRBD2 (5 bases). There are 13 residues in the CDR3. Germline values: CDR1 LGHNA, CDR2 YSLEER. The V end lost 1 base, the J end lost 7 bases, and 8 bases lay between the germline ends. For the CDR3, the DNA is TGCGCCAGCAGCCAAGGCCCGGGGAATGAGCAGTTCTTC. The encoded protein is CASSQGPGNEQFF.

This clonotype appeared a few times. This chain uses TRBV6-5 with TRBJ1-2, with D perhaps matching TRBD1 (5 bases). Germline V gene data show CDR1 as MNHEY and CDR2 as SVGAGI. The CDR3 extends over 14 amino acids. The V end was cut by 0 bases, the J end by 6 bases, with 11 bases between. CDR3 DNA sequence: TGTGCCAGCAGTTACTCGGGGGGAGCTGATGGCTACACCTTC. Amino acids: CASSYSGGADGYTF.

This clonotype was seen ten or more times. The genes are TRBV6-1 and TRBJ1-1, with 10 bases that match TRBD1. Germline V gives CDR1 MNHNS, CDR2 SASEGT. The CDR3 contains 13 residues. The V and J ends lost 11 bases and 1 base, in that order; junction bases with no gene match: 4. CDR3 amino acids: CAVRDRGNTEAFF. In DNA, the CDR3 is TGTGCCGTACGGGACAGGGGGAACACTGAAGCTTTCTTT.